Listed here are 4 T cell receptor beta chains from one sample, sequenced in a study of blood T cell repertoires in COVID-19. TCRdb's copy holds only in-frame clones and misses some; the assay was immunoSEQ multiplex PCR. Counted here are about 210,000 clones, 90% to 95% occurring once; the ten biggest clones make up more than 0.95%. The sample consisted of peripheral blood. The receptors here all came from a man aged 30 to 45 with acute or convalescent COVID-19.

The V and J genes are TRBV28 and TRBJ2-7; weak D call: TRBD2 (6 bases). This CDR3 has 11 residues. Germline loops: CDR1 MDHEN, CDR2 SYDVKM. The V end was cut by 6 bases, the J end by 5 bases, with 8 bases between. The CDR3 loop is CASRLADEQYF. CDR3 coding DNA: TGTGCCAGCAGATTAGCGGACGAGCAGTACTTC. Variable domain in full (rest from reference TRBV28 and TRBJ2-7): DVKVTQSSRYLVKRTGEKVFLECVQDMDHENMFWYRQDPGLGLRLIYFSYDVKMKEKGDIPEGYSVSREKKERFSLILESASTNQTSMYLCASRLADEQYFGPGTRLTVT.

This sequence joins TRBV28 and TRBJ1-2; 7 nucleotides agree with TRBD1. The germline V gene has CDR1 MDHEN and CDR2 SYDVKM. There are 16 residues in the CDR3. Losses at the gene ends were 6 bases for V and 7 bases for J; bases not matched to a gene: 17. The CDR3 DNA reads TGTGCCAGCAGCCCCTCAGTGACAGGGATAGAAGGTGGCTACACCTTC. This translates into CASSPSVTGIEGGYTF.

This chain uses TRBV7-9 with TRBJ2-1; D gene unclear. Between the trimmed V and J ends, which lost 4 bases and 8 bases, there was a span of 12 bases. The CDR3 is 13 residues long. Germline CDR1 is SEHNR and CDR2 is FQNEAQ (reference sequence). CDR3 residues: CASSSSGGDEQFF. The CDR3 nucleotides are TGTGCCAGCAGCTCCTCCGGCGGCGATGAGCAGTTCTTC.

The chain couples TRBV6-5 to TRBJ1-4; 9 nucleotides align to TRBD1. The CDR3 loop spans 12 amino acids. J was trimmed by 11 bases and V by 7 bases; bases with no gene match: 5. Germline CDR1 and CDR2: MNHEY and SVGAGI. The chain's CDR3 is CASTRTGGKLFF. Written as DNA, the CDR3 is TGTGCCAGCACCCGAACAGGGGGCAAACTGTTTTTT.